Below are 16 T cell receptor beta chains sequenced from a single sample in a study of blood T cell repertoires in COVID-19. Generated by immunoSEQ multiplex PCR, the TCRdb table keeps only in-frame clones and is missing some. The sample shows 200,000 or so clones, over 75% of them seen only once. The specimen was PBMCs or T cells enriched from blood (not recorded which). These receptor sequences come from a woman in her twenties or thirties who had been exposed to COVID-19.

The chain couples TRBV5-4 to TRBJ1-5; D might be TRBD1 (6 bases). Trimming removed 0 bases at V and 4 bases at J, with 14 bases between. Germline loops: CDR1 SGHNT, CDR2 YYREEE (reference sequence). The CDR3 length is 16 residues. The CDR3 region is CASSLGGGASNQPQHF. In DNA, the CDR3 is TGTGCCAGCAGCTTGGGAGGGGGGGCATCTAATCAGCCCCAGCATTTT.

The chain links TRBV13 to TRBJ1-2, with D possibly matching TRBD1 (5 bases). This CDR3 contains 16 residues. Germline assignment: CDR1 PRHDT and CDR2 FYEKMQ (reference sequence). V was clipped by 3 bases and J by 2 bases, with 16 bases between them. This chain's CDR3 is CASSLSLREENYGYTF. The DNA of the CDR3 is TGTGCCAGCAGCTTGTCACTCAGGGAAGAAAACTATGGCTACACCTTC.

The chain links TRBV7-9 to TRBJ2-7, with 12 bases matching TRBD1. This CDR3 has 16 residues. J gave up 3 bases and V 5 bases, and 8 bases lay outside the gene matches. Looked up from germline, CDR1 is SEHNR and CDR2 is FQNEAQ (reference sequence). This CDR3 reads CASSPGQGAMFYEQYF. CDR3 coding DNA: TGTGCCAGCAGCCCGGGACAGGGGGCCATGTTCTACGAGCAGTACTTC.

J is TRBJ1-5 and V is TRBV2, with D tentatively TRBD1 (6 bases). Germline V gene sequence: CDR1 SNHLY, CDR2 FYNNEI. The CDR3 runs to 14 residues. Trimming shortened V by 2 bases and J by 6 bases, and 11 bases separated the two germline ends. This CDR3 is CASSEPRGTQPQHF. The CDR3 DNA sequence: TGTGCCAGCAGTGAACCTAGGGGGACTCAGCCCCAGCATTTT.

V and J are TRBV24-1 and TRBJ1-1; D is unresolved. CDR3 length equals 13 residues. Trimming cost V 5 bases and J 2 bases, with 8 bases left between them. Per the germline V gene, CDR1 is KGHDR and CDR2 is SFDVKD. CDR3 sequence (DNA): TGTGCCACCAGTGGGGGAGAAAACACTGAAGCTTTCTTT. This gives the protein CATSGGENTEAFF.

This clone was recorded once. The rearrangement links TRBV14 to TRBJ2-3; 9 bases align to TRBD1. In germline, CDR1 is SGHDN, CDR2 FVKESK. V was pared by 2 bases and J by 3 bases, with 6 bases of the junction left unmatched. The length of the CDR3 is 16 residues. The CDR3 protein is CASSQKGQGLTDTQYF. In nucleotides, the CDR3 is TGTGCCAGCAGCCAAAAGGGACAGGGTTTGACAGATACGCAGTATTTT.

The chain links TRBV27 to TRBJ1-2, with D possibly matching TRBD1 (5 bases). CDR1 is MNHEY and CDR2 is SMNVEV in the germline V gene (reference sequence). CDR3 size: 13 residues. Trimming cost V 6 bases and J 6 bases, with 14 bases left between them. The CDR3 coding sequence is TGTGCCAGCAGGCCAGGGTCGGGCGATGGCTACACCTTC. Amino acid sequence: CASRPGSGDGYTF.

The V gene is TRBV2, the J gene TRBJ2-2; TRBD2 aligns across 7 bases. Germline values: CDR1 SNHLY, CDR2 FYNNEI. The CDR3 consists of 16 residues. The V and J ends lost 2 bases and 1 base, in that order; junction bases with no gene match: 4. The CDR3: CASSELVAGNTGELFF. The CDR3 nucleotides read TGTGCCAGCAGTGAATTAGTAGCGGGGAACACCGGGGAGCTGTTTTTT.

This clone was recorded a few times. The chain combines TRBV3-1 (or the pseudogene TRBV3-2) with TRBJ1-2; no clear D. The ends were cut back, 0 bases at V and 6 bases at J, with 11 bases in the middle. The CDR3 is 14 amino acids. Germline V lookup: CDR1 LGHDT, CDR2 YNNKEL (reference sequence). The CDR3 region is CASSQDGQVHGYTF. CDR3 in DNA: TGTGCCAGCAGCCAAGATGGGCAGGTTCATGGCTACACCTTC.

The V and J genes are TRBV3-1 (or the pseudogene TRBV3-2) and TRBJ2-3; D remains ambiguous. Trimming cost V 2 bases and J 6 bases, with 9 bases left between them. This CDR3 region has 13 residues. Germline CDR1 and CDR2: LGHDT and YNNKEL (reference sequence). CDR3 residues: CASSQISADTQYF. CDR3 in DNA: TGTGCCAGCAGCCAAATTTCTGCGGATACGCAGTATTTT.

This chain's CDR3 is CASSLWVGGRDTEAFF. Written as DNA, the CDR3 is TGTGCCAGCAGCTTGTGGGTTGGAGGGAGGGACACTGAAGCTTTCTTT. The rearrangement joins TRBV5-6 to TRBJ1-1; D is undetermined. With 1 base removed from V and 3 bases from J, the gap between germline ends came to 16 bases. This CDR3 has 16 amino acids. Germline CDR1 reads SGHDT; CDR2 reads YYEEEE.

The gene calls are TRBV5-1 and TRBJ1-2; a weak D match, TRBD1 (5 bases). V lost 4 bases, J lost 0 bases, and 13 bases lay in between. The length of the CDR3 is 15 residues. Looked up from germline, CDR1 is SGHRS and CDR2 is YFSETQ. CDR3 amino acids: CASSPDSPANYGYTF. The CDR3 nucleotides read TGCGCCAGCAGCCCTGACAGCCCAGCTAACTATGGCTACACCTTC.

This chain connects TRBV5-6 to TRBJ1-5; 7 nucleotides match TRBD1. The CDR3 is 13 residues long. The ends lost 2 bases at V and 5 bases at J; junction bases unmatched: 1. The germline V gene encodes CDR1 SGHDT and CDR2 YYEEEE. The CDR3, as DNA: TGTGCCAGCAGCTTCGGGACAGATCAGCCCCAGCATTTT. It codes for CASSFGTDQPQHF.

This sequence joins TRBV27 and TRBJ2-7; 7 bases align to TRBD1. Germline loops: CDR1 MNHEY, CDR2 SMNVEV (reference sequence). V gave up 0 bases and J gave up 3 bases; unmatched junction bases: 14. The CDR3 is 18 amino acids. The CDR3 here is CASSLSVANPGQNYEQYF. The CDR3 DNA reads TGTGCCAGCAGTTTATCGGTGGCAAACCCGGGACAGAACTACGAGCAGTACTTC.

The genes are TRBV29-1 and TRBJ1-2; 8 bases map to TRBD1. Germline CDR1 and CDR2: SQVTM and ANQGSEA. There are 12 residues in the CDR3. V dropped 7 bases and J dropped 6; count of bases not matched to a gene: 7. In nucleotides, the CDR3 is TGCAGCGCTAGGACAGGGCGGGATGGCTACACCTTC. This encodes CSARTGRDGYTF. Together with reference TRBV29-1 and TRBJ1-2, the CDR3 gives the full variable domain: SAVISQKPSRDICQRGTSLTIQCQVDSQVTMMFWYRQQPGQSLTLIATANQGSEATYESGFVIDKFPISRPNLTFSTLTVSNMSPEDSSIYLCSARTGRDGYTFGSGTRLTVV.

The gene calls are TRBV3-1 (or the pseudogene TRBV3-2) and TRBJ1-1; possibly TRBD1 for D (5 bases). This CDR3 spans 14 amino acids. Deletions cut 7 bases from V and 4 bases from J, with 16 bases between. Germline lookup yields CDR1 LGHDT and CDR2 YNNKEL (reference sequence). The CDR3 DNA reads TGTGCCAGCACCGCTCAGGGTTCGGGCACTGAAGCTTTCTTT. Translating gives CASTAQGSGTEAFF.